One and the same sample provided the 15 T cell receptor beta chains below, sequenced in a study of cytomegalovirus exposure and HLA in healthy donors (dated by TCRdb to about 2017). Library preparation employed the immunoSEQ multiplex PCR assay. For the multiplex PCR, a mixture combining 60 forward primers for TCR Vbeta segments and 13 reverse primers for TCR Jbeta segments was used. TCRdb took this table from immuneACCESS and kept in-frame rearrangements with V and J called. Such tables lack part of the clones; where checked against another copy, unresolved V genes explain under half of the gap, and the rest is unexplained. The sample records 190,000 or so clones, about 80% of which are singletons. Under 0.75% of the sample comes from the top ten. Specimen: PBMCs. These receptors were taken from a boy aged 5 to 17 in good health and CMV-seronegative.

The chain employs TRBV6-4 and TRBJ1-1; D remains unclear. V lost 4 bases and J 1 base, leaving 7 bases between the germline ends. The germline V gene encodes CDR1 MRHNA and CDR2 SNTAGT. The CDR3 extends over 13 amino acids. The DNA of the CDR3 is TGTGCCAGCAGTGCCACAGCGAACACTGAAGCTTTCTTT. It encodes CASSATANTEAFF.

The chain is built from TRBV7-6 and TRBJ1-1; 12 bases are shared with TRBD1. Germline values: CDR1 SGHVS, CDR2 FNYEAQ. Trimming removed 5 bases from V and 0 bases from J; junction bases left unmatched: 10. The CDR3 totals 18 residues. The CDR3 reads CASSGPGTGGFMNTEAFF. CDR3 DNA: TGTGCCAGCAGCGGGCCCGGGACAGGGGGCTTTATGAACACTGAAGCTTTCTTT.

The chain employs TRBV5-1 and TRBJ2-5; 16 bases match TRBD2. This CDR3 has 17 amino acids. The J segment lost 5 bases and the V segment lost 4 bases, leaving 8 bases of the junction unmatched. The germline CDR1 and CDR2 sequences are SGHRS and YFSETQ. CDR3 region: CASSPGLAGGPRETQYF. DNA of the CDR3: TGCGCCAGCAGCCCGGGACTAGCGGGGGGGCCCAGGGAGACCCAGTACTTC.

CDR3 sequence reads: CASSLRETNEKLFF. The CDR3 DNA is TGCGCCAGCAGCCTACGGGAAACTAATGAAAAACTGTTTTTT. This sequence joins TRBV4-1 and TRBJ1-4, with D hard to call. The CDR3 consists of 14 residues. Germline values: CDR1 MGHRA, CDR2 YSYEKL. With 4 bases removed from V and 1 base from J, the gap between germline ends came to 7 bases.

Written as DNA, the CDR3 is TGTGCCAGCAGCTTAGACAGGGGGGCCCCGATTTCCTATGGCTACACCTTC. Translated, it gives CASSLDRGAPISYGYTF. The V gene is TRBV5-6, the J gene TRBJ1-2, with 9 positions matching TRBD1. V was clipped by 2 bases and J by 4 bases; unmatched bases: 12. CDR3 size: 17 residues. Germline-derived CDR1 and CDR2 are SGHDT and YYEEEE.

The V gene is TRBV5-1, the J gene TRBJ2-7; 10 nucleotides line up with TRBD2. The CDR3 has 15 amino acids. Looked up from germline, CDR1 is SGHRS and CDR2 is YFSETQ. V trimming: 0 bases; J trimming: 3 bases; junction bases outside the gene matches: 3. In DNA, the CDR3 is TGCGCCAGCAGCTTGGTCGGACTAGCGGACTACGAGCAGTACTTC. Its translation is CASSLVGLADYEQYF.

This clone appeared a few times. The rearrangement links TRBV5-1 to TRBJ2-3; possible D gene TRBD1, 5 bases. This CDR3 has 16 residues. V was clipped by 4 bases and J by 2 bases, with 17 bases between them. CDR1 is SGHRS and CDR2 is YFSETQ in the germline V gene. DNA for the CDR3: TGCGCCAGCAGCAAGGACGGTCAGGGTCCCACAGATACGCAGTATTTT. This gives the protein CASSKDGQGPTDTQYF.

This clone was seen a single time. The V call is TRBV27, the J call TRBJ1-1, with D unresolved. The CDR3 has 14 residues. The V and J ends lost 4 bases and 4 bases respectively, with 13 bases between them. CDR1 and CDR2 (germline): MNHEY, SMNVEV (reference sequence). Written as DNA, the CDR3 is TGTGCCAGCAGTTCCGGGGAGAGGTTCACTGAAGCTTTCTTT. Translating it yields CASSSGERFTEAFF.

This clone has only a few counts. The chain carries TRBV18 and TRBJ1-4, with TRBD1 matching 10 bases. V shed 3 bases and J 8 bases; nucleotides not matched to a gene: 12. There are 17 residues in the CDR3. CDR1 and CDR2 (germline): KGHSH, LQKENI. The CDR3 loop is CASSPVGPGQGIEKLFF. The CDR3 bases are TGTGCCAGCTCACCGGTTGGACCGGGACAGGGGATCGAAAAACTGTTTTTT.

The chain links TRBV9 to TRBJ1-6; tentatively, D is TRBD1 (6 bases). The germline V and J ends were trimmed by 4 bases and 0 bases, with 14 bases remaining between them. The germline CDR1 and CDR2 sequences are SGDLS and YYNGEE. The CDR3 is made up of 17 amino acids. The CDR3 is CASSSGAPSSYNSPLHF. The CDR3 region has the DNA TGTGCCAGCAGCTCAGGGGCCCCAAGCTCCTATAATTCACCCCTCCACTTT.

The genes are TRBV14 and TRBJ2-1; 10 bases align to TRBD1. The germline CDR1 and CDR2 sequences are SGHDN and FVKESK. Trimming cost V 0 bases and J 5 bases; bases outside gene matches: 1. The CDR3 sequence is 15 residues long. CDR3 DNA sequence: TGTGCCAGCAGCCAAGAAGGGACAGGGGACAATGAGCAGTTCTTC. This translates into CASSQEGTGDNEQFF. The whole variable domain, remainder taken from reference TRBV14 and TRBJ2-1, is EAGVTQFPSHSVIEKGQTVTLRCDPISGHDNLYWYRRVMGKEIKFLLHFVKESKQDESGMPNNRFLAERTGGTYSTLKVQPAELEDSGVYFCASSQEGTGDNEQFFGPGTRLTVL.

Only a few counts were recorded for this clone. The chain recombines TRBV7-9 with TRBJ2-3, with 13 bases matching TRBD2. Trimming at V came to 4 bases and at J to 2 bases, leaving 6 bases not matched to a gene. Germline V CDR1 and CDR2: SEHNR, FQNEAQ (reference sequence). CDR3 length: 17 residues. The chain's CDR3 is CASSSGLAGVFTDTQYF. CDR3 bases: TGTGCCAGCAGCTCAGGACTAGCGGGGGTGTTCACAGATACGCAGTATTTT.

The V call is TRBV11-3, the J call TRBJ1-2; D is possibly TRBD1 (5 bases). Between the trimmed V and J ends, which lost 2 bases and 3 bases, there was a span of 19 bases. The length of the CDR3 is 17 residues. Germline CDR1 and CDR2: SGHNT and YENEEA. Here the CDR3 DNA reads TGTGCCAGCAGCTTACAAACCTACAGGTCCCTCCACTATGGCTACACCTTC. Protein sequence: CASSLQTYRSLHYGYTF.

The rearrangement joins TRBV30 to TRBJ1-2; the D gene is possibly TRBD1 (5 bases). V lost 0 bases, J lost 7 bases, and 6 bases lay in between. The CDR3 extends over 11 amino acids. The germline gives CDR1 GTSNPN, CDR2 SVGIG (reference sequence). CDR3 sequence reads: CAWSVQVGYTF. CDR3 DNA: TGTGCCTGGAGTGTACAGGTTGGCTACACCTTC.

This sequence joins TRBV30 and TRBJ1-1; 7 bases agree with TRBD1. The CDR3 extends over 14 amino acids. The germline V gene encodes CDR1 GTSNPN and CDR2 SVGIG (reference sequence). The ends lost 2 bases at V and 1 base at J; junction bases unmatched: 4. The CDR3 DNA reads as TGTGCCTGGAGTCTCACAGGGGCGAACACTGAAGCTTTCTTT. It yields the protein CAWSLTGANTEAFF.